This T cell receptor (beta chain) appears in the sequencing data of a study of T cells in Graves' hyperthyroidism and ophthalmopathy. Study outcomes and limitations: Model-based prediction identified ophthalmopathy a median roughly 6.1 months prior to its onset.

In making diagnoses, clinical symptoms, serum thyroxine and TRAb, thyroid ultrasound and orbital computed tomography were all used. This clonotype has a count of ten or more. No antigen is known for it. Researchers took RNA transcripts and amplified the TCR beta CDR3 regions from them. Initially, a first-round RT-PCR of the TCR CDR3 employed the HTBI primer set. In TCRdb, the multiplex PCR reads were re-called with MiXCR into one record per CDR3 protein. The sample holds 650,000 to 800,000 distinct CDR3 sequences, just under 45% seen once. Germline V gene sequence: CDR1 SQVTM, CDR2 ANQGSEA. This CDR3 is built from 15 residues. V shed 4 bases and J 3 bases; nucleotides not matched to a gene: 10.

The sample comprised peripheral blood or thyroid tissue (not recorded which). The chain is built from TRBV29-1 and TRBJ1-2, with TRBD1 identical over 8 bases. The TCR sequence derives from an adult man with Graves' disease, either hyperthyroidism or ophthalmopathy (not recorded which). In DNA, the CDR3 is TGCAGCGTTGCGATAGGGGCAGGGGGCTACTATGGCTACACCTTC. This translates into CSVAIGAGGYYGYTF.